Below are 27 T cell receptor beta chains sequenced from a single sample in a study of blood T cell repertoires in COVID-19. Here immunoSEQ multiplex PCR was the method, and the copy in TCRdb shows in-frame clones only, minus some. The sample yields 320,000 or so clones, about 87% seen once. The sequenced sample was PBMCs or T cells enriched from blood (not recorded which). All receptors derive from a man aged 30 to 45 who had recovered from COVID-19.

The chain couples TRBV10-1 to TRBJ2-7; D call uncertain. The germline gives CDR1 WNHNN, CDR2 SYGVQD (reference sequence). Trimming stripped 2 bases from V and 3 bases from J, with 8 bases between. This CDR3 has 13 residues. CDR3 bases: TGCGCCAGCAGTGAGGGCTCCCTCTACGAGCAGTACTTC. This translates into CASSEGSLYEQYF.

The CDR3 DNA is TGTGCCAGTAGGCTGGACAGGGGTAATTCACCCCTCCACTTT. Its protein is CASRLDRGNSPLHF. The gene calls are TRBV19 and TRBJ1-6; 9 bases are a match to TRBD1. CDR1 is LNHDA, CDR2 SQIVND, per germline (reference sequence). The CDR3 totals 14 residues. With V trimmed by 6 bases and J by 6 bases, 3 bases remained unmatched.

The V gene is TRBV15, the J gene TRBJ2-3, with D tentatively TRBD2 (5 bases). Trimming cost V 2 bases and J 5 bases, with 11 bases left between them. Germline values: CDR1 LNHNV, CDR2 YYDKDF (reference sequence). CDR3 size: 14 residues. For the CDR3, the DNA is TGTGCCACCAGCAGACCTGGAGGTGGAGATACGCAGTATTTT. As protein: CATSRPGGGDTQYF.

J is TRBJ1-1 and V is TRBV20-1; 7 bases agree with TRBD1. CDR1 is DFQATT and CDR2 is SNEGSKA in the germline V gene (reference sequence). The CDR3 contains 15 residues. The trim removed 3 bases at V and 6 bases at J, leaving 13 bases unmatched. The CDR3 region has the DNA TGCAGTGCTAGTTTCGTCGGCAGGGGGTTGCCTGAAGCTTTCTTT. This gives the protein CSASFVGRGLPEAFF.

With regard to this clone: Different DNA sequences within this sample yield the same CDR3. The genes are TRBV30 and TRBJ1-6, with D maybe TRBD1 (5 bases). Germline V gene sequence: CDR1 GTSNPN, CDR2 SVGIG (reference sequence). The V gene lost 0 bases and the J gene lost 9 bases, with 9 bases spanning the gap. The CDR3 is 13 residues long. CDR3 region: CAWSVQGSSPLHF. The CDR3 nucleotides are TGTGCCTGGAGTGTCCAGGGAAGTTCACCCCTCCACTTT. Using reference TRBV30 and TRBJ1-6 for the parts outside the CDR3, the full variable domain is SQTIHQWPATLVQPVGSPLSLECTVEGTSNPNLYWYRQAAGRGLQLLFYSVGIGQISSEVPQNLSASRPQDRQFILSSKKLLLSDSGFYLCAWSVQGSSPLHFGNGTRLTVT.

The rearrangement uses TRBV5-6 and TRBJ2-7; D call uncertain. The CDR3 sequence is 14 residues long. The V end was cut by 4 bases, the J end by 2 bases, with 13 bases between. Germline V gives CDR1 SGHDT, CDR2 YYEEEE. This CDR3 reads CASSQTVTTYEQYF. CDR3 DNA: TGTGCCAGCAGCCAAACAGTGACCACCTACGAGCAGTACTTC.

CDR3 in amino acids: CASSLLLHFAEAFF. For the CDR3, the DNA is TGCGCCAGCAGCTTACTTCTTCACTTTGCTGAAGCTTTCTTT. The gene calls are TRBV5-1 and TRBJ1-1; D ambiguous. The germline V gene has CDR1 SGHRS and CDR2 YFSETQ. The CDR3 length is 14 residues. Trimming left V 2 bases short and J 6 bases short, with 14 bases between.

This clone was seen just once. The chain couples TRBV11-2 to TRBJ2-7, with D perhaps TRBD1 (6 bases). The ends were cut back, 4 bases at V and 2 bases at J, with 12 bases in the middle. Germline V gene sequence: CDR1 SGHAT, CDR2 FQNNGV. The CDR3 is 14 amino acids. The CDR3 sequence: CASSSGDTPYEQYF. The CDR3 coding sequence is TGTGCCAGCAGCTCTGGGGACACACCCTACGAGCAGTACTTC.

This CDR3 is CASSLNLGQGGDEQYF. CDR3 coding DNA: TGTGCCAGCAGTTTAAATCTTGGCCAGGGAGGTGACGAGCAGTACTTC. The chain uses TRBV28 and TRBJ2-7; possibly TRBD2 for D (6 bases). V lost 2 bases and J lost 5, with 19 bases in between. The germline V gene encodes CDR1 MDHEN and CDR2 SYDVKM. This CDR3 has 16 amino acids.

The chain uses TRBV16 and TRBJ1-5, with D perhaps matching TRBD1 (5 bases). This CDR3 is built from 14 residues. V was trimmed by 3 bases and J by 3 bases, leaving 9 bases between them. Germline values: CDR1 KGHSY, CDR2 FQNENV. The CDR3 coding sequence is TGTGCCAGCAGCCAGGGGCTCGACAATCAGCCCCAGCATTTT. Its protein is CASSQGLDNQPQHF.

The chain has TRBV5-1 and TRBJ1-1; 7 positions match TRBD1. V lost 4 bases, J lost 1 base, and 4 bases stayed unmatched. The germline CDR1 and CDR2 sequences are SGHRS and YFSETQ. The CDR3 extends over 14 amino acids. The CDR3 spells CASSLWTGNTEAFF. For the CDR3, the DNA is TGCGCCAGCAGCCTATGGACAGGGAACACTGAAGCTTTCTTT.

V gene TRBV2 combines with J gene TRBJ1-1; perhaps TRBD1 as D (6 bases). The length of the CDR3 is 14 residues. Germline V gene lookup returns CDR1 SNHLY and CDR2 FYNNEI. The ends were cut back, 6 bases at V and 1 base at J, with 12 bases in the middle. CDR3 sequence (DNA): TGTGCCAGCAGAATAGAGACAGGGAACACTGAAGCTTTCTTT. The encoded protein is CASRIETGNTEAFF.

The chain employs TRBV2 and TRBJ2-7; TRBD1 aligns across 8 bases. Germline V gives CDR1 SNHLY, CDR2 FYNNEI. This CDR3 contains 15 residues. V gave up 8 bases and J gave up 4 bases; unmatched junction bases: 13. The CDR3 loop reads CASRRAGGEGYEQYF. CDR3 nucleotide sequence: TGTGCCAGCCGAAGAGCAGGGGGCGAAGGATACGAGCAGTACTTC.

This clone was recorded a few times. The chain is built from TRBV9 and TRBJ2-1; TRBD1 aligns across 7 bases. The CDR3 has 15 residues. Germline CDR1 reads SGDLS; CDR2 reads YYNGEE. The ends lost 4 bases at V and 6 bases at J; junction bases unmatched: 10. CDR3 in DNA: TGTGCCAGCAGCTCAGGGGACAGAGATCGCAATGAGCAGTTCTTC. Translation gives CASSSGDRDRNEQFF.

The rearrangement links TRBV7-3 to TRBJ1-5; D gene uncertain. There are 13 residues in the CDR3. V lost 2 bases and J lost 7, with 9 bases in between. CDR1 SGHTA and CDR2 FQGTGA come from the germline V gene. The CDR3: CASSLGSMQPQHF. The DNA for the CDR3 is TGTGCCAGCAGCTTAGGGAGTATGCAGCCCCAGCATTTT.

V usage is TRBV6-4 and J usage is TRBJ1-6; no reliable D call. The germline V gene has CDR1 MRHNA and CDR2 SNTAGT. Trimming took off 11 bases at V and 6 bases at J, with 17 bases between the two ends. There are 14 residues in the CDR3. The CDR3 here is CAPKGNRCNSPLHF. DNA of the CDR3: TGTGCCCCAAAAGGAAACAGATGTAATTCACCCCTCCACTTT.

The chain couples TRBV6-2 or TRBV6-3 to TRBJ2-1, with D hard to call. CDR1 is MNHEY and CDR2 is SVGEGT in the germline V gene. V lost 0 bases, J lost 4 bases, and 10 bases lay in between. This CDR3 is built from 15 residues. In nucleotides, the CDR3 is TGTGCCAGCAGTTACTCCCCCGAGAGATACAATGAGCAGTTCTTC. It codes for CASSYSPERYNEQFF.

The V gene is TRBV19, the J gene TRBJ1-2; TRBD1 matches at 8 bases. J lost 6 bases, V lost 9 bases, and 18 bases had no gene match. CDR1 LNHDA and CDR2 SQIVND come from the germline V gene (reference sequence). The CDR3 runs 16 residues. In DNA form, the CDR3 reads TGTGCCAGCTCCGGGACAGGCCTGATGAAGAGGGATGGCTACACCTTC. It yields the protein CASSGTGLMKRDGYTF.

The chain employs TRBV28 and TRBJ2-7, with D uncertain. The CDR3 spans 13 residues. V shed 6 bases and J shed 3 bases, with 12 bases lying between them. Germline lookup yields CDR1 MDHEN and CDR2 SYDVKM. This CDR3 reads CASRGRDFYEQYF. Written as DNA, the CDR3 is TGTGCCAGCAGGGGCCGTGATTTCTACGAGCAGTACTTC.

This chain links TRBV25-1 with TRBJ1-5; 8 positions match TRBD1. The CDR3 is made up of 14 amino acids. V shed 8 bases and J 1 base; nucleotides not matched to a gene: 4. Germline-derived CDR1 and CDR2 are MGHDK and SYGVNS. CDR3 DNA sequence: TGTGCCAGCGGTCGGACAGGGAGCAATCAGCCCCAGCATTTT. This encodes CASGRTGSNQPQHF.

This clone has only one observation. The CDR3: CAWDRTGGNEQFF. Written as DNA, the CDR3 is TGTGCCTGGGACCGGACAGGGGGCAATGAGCAGTTCTTC. The chain recombines TRBV30 with TRBJ2-1; TRBD1 aligns across 10 bases. Germline trimming cut 5 bases from V and 6 bases from J; bases unmatched to any gene: 4. CDR1 is GTSNPN, CDR2 SVGIG, per germline (reference sequence). The CDR3 covers 13 residues.

The rearrangement joins TRBV14 to TRBJ1-4, with D hard to call. There are 15 residues in the CDR3. Trimming shortened V by 4 bases and J by 5 bases, and 14 bases separated the two germline ends. Germline CDR1 reads SGHDN; CDR2 reads FVKESK. The chain's CDR3 is CASSPSRLLNEKLFF. The CDR3 nucleotides read TGTGCCAGCAGCCCCTCTCGCCTCCTAAATGAAAAACTGTTTTTT.

The V call is TRBV24-1, the J call TRBJ1-5; TRBD1 is a possible D gene (5 bases). In germline, CDR1 is KGHDR, CDR2 SFDVKD. V lost 9 bases and J lost 0, with 11 bases in between. The CDR3 sequence is 14 residues long. The DNA of the CDR3 is TGTGCCACCGCTGGGGCAGATAGCAATCAGCCCCAGCATTTT. Translating it yields CATAGADSNQPQHF.

The rearrangement joins TRBV29-1 to TRBJ1-1; D might be TRBD1 (5 bases). The CDR3 consists of 13 residues. V was clipped by 5 bases and J by 0 bases, with 10 bases between them. The V gene's germline CDR1 is SQVTM and CDR2 ANQGSEA. CDR3: CSVRDSLNTEAFF. DNA for the CDR3: TGCAGCGTTCGGGACTCCCTGAACACTGAAGCTTTCTTT.

The genes are TRBV9 and TRBJ1-5, with 7 bases identical to TRBD1. CDR3 length: 15 residues. V trimming: 3 bases; J trimming: 1 base; junction bases outside the gene matches: 4. Germline V gene sequence: CDR1 SGDLS, CDR2 YYNGEE. DNA of the CDR3: TGTGCCAGCAGCGCCACAGGGGTGAGCAATCAGCCCCAGCATTTT. As protein: CASSATGVSNQPQHF. Supplemented by reference TRBV9 and TRBJ1-5, the full variable domain reads DSGVTQTPKHLITATGQRVTLRCSPRSGDLSVYWYQQSLDQGLQFLIQYYNGEERAKGNILERFSAQQFPDLHSELNLSSLELGDSALYFCASSATGVSNQPQHFGDGTRLSIL.

The chain combines TRBV5-4 with TRBJ2-1; TRBD2 agrees at 11 bases. CDR1 is SGHNT, CDR2 YYREEE, per germline (reference sequence). Germline trimming cut 3 bases from V and 7 bases from J; bases unmatched to any gene: 6. This CDR3 is built from 15 residues. Written as DNA, the CDR3 is TGTGCCAGCAGCTCCAGACTAGCGGGGCGGAATGAGCAGTTCTTC. It is translated as CASSSRLAGRNEQFF.

The DNA of the CDR3 is TGTGCCAGCAGCCAAAAACAGGGGGCTAACTATGGCTACACCTTC. Encoded protein: CASSQKQGANYGYTF. The chain is built from TRBV7-2 and TRBJ1-2, with 8 bases that match TRBD1. The junction had 5 bases not matched to a gene; V was cut back by 5 bases and J by 0 bases. Germline loops: CDR1 SGHTA, CDR2 FQGNSA. This CDR3 is 15 amino acids long.